What follows are 32 T cell receptor beta chains derived from one specimen sequenced in a study of graft-versus-host responses after intestinal transplantation. The assay was immunoSEQ multiplex PCR, and TCRdb's table has in-frame clones only and misses some. The sample records more than 65,000 clones, less than 95% being singletons. These TCRs' antigens remain unknown. Source: unstimulated CD8+ T cells sorted from spleen or lymph node cells, taken before transplant. These TCRs come from a human donor who was the organ donor for an intestinal transplant.

The rearrangement uses TRBV27 and TRBJ2-2, with D possibly being TRBD2 (7 bases). V gave up 4 bases and J gave up 7 bases, with 16 bases separating them. CDR3 size: 15 residues. Germline V gives CDR1 MNHEY, CDR2 SMNVEV (reference sequence). The CDR3 bases are TGTGCCAGCAGTTCGATTGGGGGGGCTGGCGGGGAGCTGTTTTTT. Its translation: CASSSIGGAGGELFF.

This chain connects TRBV7-8 to TRBJ1-4; the match to TRBD1 covers 10 bases. V lost 2 bases to trimming and J lost 2 bases; unmatched junction nucleotides: 8. The CDR3 has 18 amino acids. CDR1 and CDR2 from the germline V gene are SGHVS and FQNEAQ. This chain's CDR3 is CASSLRQGAARTNEKLFF. The CDR3 coding sequence is TGTGCCAGCAGCTTACGACAGGGGGCGGCCAGGACTAATGAAAAACTGTTTTTT.

The chain uses TRBV27 and TRBJ2-5; D unresolved. The CDR3 is made up of 14 amino acids. The V gene's germline CDR1 is MNHEY and CDR2 SMNVEV (reference sequence). The V end lost 2 bases, the J end lost 1 base, and 8 bases lay between the germline ends. The CDR3 region is CASSLIGGQETQYF. The CDR3 region has the DNA TGTGCCAGCAGTTTAATAGGCGGCCAAGAGACCCAGTACTTC.

The gene calls are TRBV15 and TRBJ2-3; perhaps TRBD1 as D (6 bases). V was pared by 7 bases and J by 1 base, with 18 bases between. The germline V gene has CDR1 LNHNV and CDR2 YYDKDF (reference sequence). The CDR3 loop spans 16 amino acids. The chain's CDR3 is CATIKAPGQRTDTQYF. CDR3 DNA: TGTGCCACCATTAAGGCGCCGGGACAACGCACAGATACGCAGTATTTT. The complete variable domain, with remaining parts taken from reference TRBV15 and TRBJ2-3, reads DAMVIQNPRYQVTQFGKPVTLSCSQTLNHNVMYWYQQKSSQAPKLLFHYYDKDFNNEADTPDNFQSRRPNTSFCFLDIRSPGLGDTAMYLCATIKAPGQRTDTQYFGPGTRLTVL.

The chain employs TRBV7-3 and TRBJ2-2, with 8 bases fitting TRBD2. Germline loops: CDR1 SGHTA, CDR2 FQGTGA. Trimming at V came to 5 bases and at J to 5 bases, leaving 4 bases not matched to a gene. The CDR3 loop spans 14 amino acids. This CDR3 reads CASSPRGGTGELFF. In DNA form, the CDR3 reads TGTGCCAGCAGCCCCCGGGGGGGTACCGGGGAGCTGTTTTTT.

This chain joins TRBV5-6 and TRBJ1-1; no clear D. This CDR3 comprises 15 residues. Germline CDR1 SGHDT, CDR2 YYEEEE. V was trimmed by 0 bases and J by 3 bases, leaving 12 bases between them. Written as DNA, the CDR3 is TGTGCCAGCAGCTTGGGGGTCTTTGGAGACACTGAAGCTTTCTTT. The encoded protein is CASSLGVFGDTEAFF. Supplemented by reference TRBV5-6 and TRBJ1-1, the full variable domain reads DAGVTQSPTHLIKTRGQQVTLRCSPKSGHDTVSWYQQALGQGPQFIFQYYEEEERQRGNFPDRFSGHQFPNYSSELNVNALLLGDSALYLCASSLGVFGDTEAFFGQGTRLTVV.

This chain links TRBV4-1 with TRBJ2-2; TRBD2 matches 9 bases. Germline loops: CDR1 MGHRA, CDR2 YSYEKL. V was clipped by 4 bases and J by 5 bases; unmatched bases: 8. CDR3 length equals 16 residues. The CDR3: CASSPEIAGATGELFF. The CDR3 nucleotides read TGCGCCAGCAGCCCCGAGATAGCGGGGGCGACCGGGGAGCTGTTTTTT.

The V call is TRBV19, the J call TRBJ1-6; tentative D call: TRBD1 (5 bases). The CDR3 spans 13 residues. Germline loops: CDR1 LNHDA, CDR2 SQIVND (reference sequence). V was trimmed by 8 bases and J by 0 bases, leaving 5 bases between them. CDR3 sequence: CASGHSYNSPLHF. The CDR3 DNA sequence: TGTGCCAGTGGACACTCCTATAATTCACCCCTCCACTTT.

The chain couples TRBV4-2 to TRBJ1-2; 9 positions agree with TRBD1. This CDR3 is 14 amino acids long. Looked up from germline, CDR1 is LGHNA and CDR2 is YNFKEQ. The V segment lost 5 bases and the J segment 8 bases; nucleotides outside the gene matches: 9. In DNA, the CDR3 is TGTGCCAGCAGCATCGGGACAGGGAAAGACGGCTACACCTTC. Protein: CASSIGTGKDGYTF.

The rearrangement links TRBV10-3 to TRBJ2-7; maybe TRBD1 (6 bases). CDR1 ENHRY and CDR2 SYGVKD come from the germline V gene. V was trimmed by 3 bases and J by 1 base, leaving 7 bases between them. This CDR3 comprises 13 residues. CDR3 nucleotides: TGTGCCATCAGTGATCAGGGGTCCTACGAGCAGTACTTC. Protein sequence: CAISDQGSYEQYF.

V usage is TRBV25-1 and J usage is TRBJ1-1, with TRBD1 identical over 8 bases. The CDR3 totals 14 residues. Looked up from germline, CDR1 is MGHDK and CDR2 is SYGVNS. The V and J ends lost 8 bases and 6 bases, in that order; junction bases with no gene match: 11. The CDR3 bases are TGTGCCAGCCAGGACAGGGATTTTTACGCTGAAGCTTTCTTT. This translates into CASQDRDFYAEAFF. The entire variable domain, with the rest obtained from reference TRBV25-1 and TRBJ1-1, is as follows: EADIYQTPRYLVIGTGKKITLECSQTMGHDKMYWYQQDPGMELHLIHYSYGVNSTEKGDLSSESTVSRIRTEHFPLTLESARPSHTSQYLCASQDRDFYAEAFFGQGTRLTVV.

V and J are TRBV9 and TRBJ2-1, with TRBD2 identical over 9 bases. This CDR3 is 16 amino acids long. The V and J ends lost 0 bases and 7 bases, in that order; junction bases with no gene match: 8. Germline CDR1 reads SGDLS; CDR2 reads YYNGEE. CDR3 sequence (DNA): TGTGCCAGCAGCGTAGGGTTAGCGGGGGATAGGAATGAGCAGTTCTTC. Translation gives CASSVGLAGDRNEQFF.

This sequence joins TRBV5-6 and TRBJ2-2, with a weak D call TRBD2 (5 bases). V was cut by 0 bases and J by 3 bases, with 9 bases left in between. This CDR3 comprises 15 residues. From germline, CDR1 is SGHDT and CDR2 YYEEEE. This CDR3 is CASSLGGPDTGELFF. The DNA for the CDR3 is TGTGCCAGCAGCTTGGGAGGGCCAGACACCGGGGAGCTGTTTTTT.

The V and J genes are TRBV6-5 and TRBJ1-1, with D possibly matching TRBD1 (6 bases). Germline CDR1 and CDR2: MNHEY and SVGAGI. V was shortened by 0 bases and J by 8 bases, with 16 bases between the two germline ends. This CDR3 has 15 amino acids. For the CDR3, the DNA is TGTGCCAGCAGTTACTCCTGGGCAGTGGGGGCCGAAGCTTTCTTT. Its protein is CASSYSWAVGAEAFF.

V gene TRBV9 combines with J gene TRBJ2-6, with a possible D match to TRBD2 (5 bases). The length of the CDR3 is 19 residues. Trimming removed 1 base at V and 2 bases at J, with 19 bases between. The V gene's germline CDR1 is SGDLS and CDR2 YYNGEE. The CDR3 spells CASSVRRDSLGAGANVLTF. CDR3 bases: TGTGCCAGCAGCGTAAGACGGGATTCTCTGGGCGCTGGGGCCAACGTCCTGACTTTC.

The rearrangement uses TRBV7-2 and TRBJ2-7; 12 nucleotides agree with TRBD2. The junction had 7 bases not matched to a gene; V was cut back by 5 bases and J by 2 bases. The CDR3 has 16 residues. Germline CDR1 and CDR2: SGHTA and FQGNSA. CDR3 residues: CASSLWTSGDTYEQYF. Here the CDR3 DNA reads TGTGCCAGCAGCCTATGGACTAGCGGGGACACCTACGAGCAGTACTTC.

The V gene is TRBV27, the J gene TRBJ1-2; TRBD1 agrees at 9 bases. The V gene's germline CDR1 is MNHEY and CDR2 SMNVEV (reference sequence). V dropped 5 bases and J dropped 3; count of bases not matched to a gene: 4. This CDR3 spans 14 amino acids. The CDR3 coding sequence is TGTGCCAGCAGTCACCGGGACAGGGACTATGGCTACACCTTC. Protein: CASSHRDRDYGYTF.

The chain combines TRBV19 with TRBJ1-6; 9 nucleotides align to TRBD1. The CDR3 covers 14 residues. Trimming cost V 5 bases and J 11 bases; bases outside gene matches: 7. Germline lookup yields CDR1 LNHDA and CDR2 SQIVND (reference sequence). CDR3 in amino acids: CASSAGQGYPPLHF. The CDR3 DNA sequence: TGTGCCAGTAGTGCGGGACAGGGTTATCCACCCCTCCACTTT.

Note on this clone: The junction does not match germline at one end; this may be a read error. The chain recombines TRBV7-2 with TRBJ1-2; D is unresolved. This CDR3 spans 17 amino acids. Germline CDR1 and CDR2: SGHTA and FQGNSA. For the CDR3, the DNA is TGTGCCAGCAGCGCAGCCGCGTCATGGGGAGCTAACTATGGCTGCACCTTC. It encodes CASSAAASWGANYGCTF.

A few counts support this clone. This chain links TRBV19 with TRBJ2-7; D call uncertain. V was cut by 6 bases and J by 3 bases, with 12 bases left in between. The CDR3 has 13 amino acids. CDR1 is LNHDA and CDR2 is SQIVND in the germline V gene (reference sequence). The CDR3 loop reads CASSETKYYEQYF. CDR3 sequence (DNA): TGTGCCAGTAGCGAGACAAAGTACTACGAGCAGTACTTC.

The rearrangement links TRBV10-3 to TRBJ2-7, with 8 bases matching TRBD1. CDR3 length: 16 amino acids. Germline V gives CDR1 ENHRY, CDR2 SYGVKD. The junction had 16 bases not matched to a gene; V was cut back by 11 bases and J by 1 base. CDR3 residues: CAVQKRQGSFSYEQYF. The CDR3, as DNA: TGTGCCGTCCAGAAGAGACAGGGGTCTTTTTCCTACGAGCAGTACTTC.

The CDR3 sequence is CASSLKTPYPYEQYF. As DNA, the CDR3 is TGTGCCAGCAGTTTAAAGACTCCCTACCCCTACGAGCAGTACTTC. This sequence joins TRBV27 and TRBJ2-7; D is uncertain. The ends were cut back, 2 bases at V and 2 bases at J, with 13 bases in the middle. The CDR3 covers 15 residues. Germline CDR1 is MNHEY and CDR2 is SMNVEV (reference sequence).

DNA for the CDR3: TGTGCCAGCAGCCGGTCCAACACTGAAGCTTTCTTT. It encodes CASSRSNTEAFF. The rearrangement links TRBV7-9 to TRBJ1-1; D remains unclear. The CDR3 covers 12 residues. Trimming cost V 5 bases and J 2 bases, with 6 bases left between them. CDR1 and CDR2 from the germline V gene are SEHNR and FQNEAQ (reference sequence).

The chain employs TRBV15 and TRBJ1-1, with unresolved D. The CDR3 loop spans 15 amino acids. V was trimmed by 1 base and J by 1 base, leaving 10 bases between them. The germline V gene encodes CDR1 LNHNV and CDR2 YYDKDF (reference sequence). In DNA form, the CDR3 reads TGTGCCACCAGCAGAGTTAACAGCGGGAACACTGAAGCTTTCTTT. It encodes CATSRVNSGNTEAFF.

The chain employs TRBV19 and TRBJ1-2, with D tentatively TRBD1 (5 bases). V was pared by 4 bases and J by 10 bases, with 13 bases between. The CDR3 extends over 12 amino acids. Germline CDR1 reads LNHDA; CDR2 reads SQIVND (reference sequence). The CDR3 spells CASSSPTEYYTF. Written as DNA, the CDR3 is TGTGCCAGTAGTAGCCCGACAGAGTACTACACCTTC.

The rearrangement joins TRBV29-1 to TRBJ1-2; 8 bases map to TRBD1. The V gene's germline CDR1 is SQVTM and CDR2 ANQGSEA. J was trimmed by 0 bases and V by 3 bases; bases with no gene match: 6. The CDR3 sequence is 15 residues long. The CDR3: CSVDRTGPANYGYTF. CDR3 nucleotides: TGCAGCGTTGATAGGACAGGGCCCGCTAACTATGGCTACACCTTC.

The CDR3 here is CASSLMDSSYEQYF. CDR3 nucleotide sequence: TGTGCCAGCAGCTTAATGGACAGCTCCTACGAGCAGTACTTC. The J gene is TRBJ2-7, the V gene TRBV7-9, with a possible D match to TRBD1 (6 bases). The CDR3 has 14 amino acids. Trimming left V 2 bases short and J 0 bases short, with 8 bases between. CDR1 is SEHNR, CDR2 FQNEAQ, per germline (reference sequence).

CDR3 DNA sequence: TGTGCCAGCAGCGCTAGTCAAACCTCCTACAATGAGCAGTTCTTC. Its translation is CASSASQTSYNEQFF. The J gene is TRBJ2-1, the V gene TRBV25-1; no definite D call. Germline V gives CDR1 MGHDK, CDR2 SYGVNS. The CDR3 runs 15 residues. Trimming took 6 bases from V and 0 from J, leaving 12 bases between them.

This sequence joins TRBV27 and TRBJ2-1; TRBD2 might be the D (6 bases). V was clipped by 7 bases and J by 7 bases, with 17 bases between them. CDR1 is MNHEY, CDR2 SMNVEV, per germline (reference sequence). The CDR3 is 14 amino acids. DNA for the CDR3: TGTGCCAGCAAGCGAGTAGCGGTAGGTAATGAGCAGTTCTTC. Translating gives CASKRVAVGNEQFF.

The chain employs TRBV13 and TRBJ2-3; TRBD2 matches 12 bases. Germline CDR1 and CDR2: PRHDT and FYEKMQ (reference sequence). V shed 5 bases, J shed 5 bases, and the junction held 5 bases outside the gene matches. This CDR3 region has 15 residues. This CDR3 reads CASSLGLAGRDTQYF. The CDR3 nucleotides are TGTGCCAGCAGCCTTGGACTAGCGGGGCGAGATACGCAGTATTTT.

The chain carries TRBV4-1 and TRBJ2-3; TRBD2 agrees at 15 bases. Trimming at V came to 11 bases and at J to 8 bases, leaving 5 bases not matched to a gene. Germline V gives CDR1 MGHRA, CDR2 YSYEKL. CDR3 length: 13 residues. The CDR3 spells CAAGLAGGATQYF. CDR3 nucleotides: TGCGCCGCCGGACTAGCGGGGGGGGCTACGCAGTATTTT.

In this sample, this clone turned up a few times. This chain links TRBV19 with TRBJ1-5, with unresolved D. Germline V gene lookup returns CDR1 LNHDA and CDR2 SQIVND (reference sequence). Trimming left V 3 bases short and J 2 bases short, with 5 bases between. The CDR3 sequence is 13 residues long. The CDR3 region is CASSILGNQPQHF. In DNA form, the CDR3 reads TGTGCCAGTAGTATTCTCGGCAATCAGCCCCAGCATTTT.